This T cell receptor (beta chain) was sequenced in a study of T cells in Graves' hyperthyroidism and ophthalmopathy. This clonotype was seen repeatedly, ten times or more. Researchers took RNA transcripts and amplified the TCR beta CDR3 regions from them. RT-PCR in the first round (using the HTBI primer set) targeted the TCR CDR3. A single record per CDR3 protein comes from TCRdb applying MiXCR to the multiplex PCR reads. The sample lists around 660,000 distinct CDR3 sequences; about 45% were seen once. The sequenced sample was peripheral blood or thyroid tissue (not recorded which). This TCR came from an adult man with Graves' disease, either hyperthyroidism or ophthalmopathy (not recorded which).

The CDR3 region is CSASTPPSPQETQYF. The DNA of the CDR3 is TGCAGTGCTAGTACGCCCCCGTCACCCCAGGAGACCCAGTACTTC. The rearrangement uses TRBV20-1 and TRBJ2-5, with D hard to call. Germline V gene data show CDR1 as DFQATT and CDR2 as SNEGSKA (reference sequence). The CDR3 has 15 amino acids. Deletions cut 3 bases from V and 5 bases from J, with 19 bases between.